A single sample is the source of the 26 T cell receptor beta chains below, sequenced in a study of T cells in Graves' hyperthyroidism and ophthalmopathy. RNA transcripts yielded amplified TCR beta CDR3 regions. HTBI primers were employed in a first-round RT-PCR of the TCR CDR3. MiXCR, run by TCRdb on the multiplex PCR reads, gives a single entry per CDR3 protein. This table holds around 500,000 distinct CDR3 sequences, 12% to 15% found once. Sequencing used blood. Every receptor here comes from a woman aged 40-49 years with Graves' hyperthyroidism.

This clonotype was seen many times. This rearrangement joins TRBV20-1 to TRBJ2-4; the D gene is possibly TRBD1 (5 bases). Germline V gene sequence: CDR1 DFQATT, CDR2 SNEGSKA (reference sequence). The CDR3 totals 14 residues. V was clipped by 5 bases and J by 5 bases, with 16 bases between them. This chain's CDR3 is CSALDDRTQNIQYF. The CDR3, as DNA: TGCAGTGCTCTGGATGACAGAACCCAAAACATTCAGTACTTC.

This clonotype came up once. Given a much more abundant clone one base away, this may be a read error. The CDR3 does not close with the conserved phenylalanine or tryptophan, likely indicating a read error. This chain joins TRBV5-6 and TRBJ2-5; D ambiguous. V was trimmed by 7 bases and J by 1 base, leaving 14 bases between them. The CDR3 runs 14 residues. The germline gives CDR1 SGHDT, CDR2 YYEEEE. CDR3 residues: CASSPLSTQETQYS. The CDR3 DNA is TGTGCCAGCTCACCCCTCTCGACCCAAGAGACCCAGTACTCC.

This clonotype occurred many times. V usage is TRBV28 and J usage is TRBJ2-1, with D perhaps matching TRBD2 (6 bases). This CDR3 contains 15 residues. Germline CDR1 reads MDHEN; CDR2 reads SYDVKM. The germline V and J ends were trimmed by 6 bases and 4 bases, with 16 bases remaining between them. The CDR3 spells CASSSDREAYNEQFF. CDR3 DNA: TGTGCCAGCAGCTCGGATAGGGAGGCTTACAATGAGCAGTTCTTC.

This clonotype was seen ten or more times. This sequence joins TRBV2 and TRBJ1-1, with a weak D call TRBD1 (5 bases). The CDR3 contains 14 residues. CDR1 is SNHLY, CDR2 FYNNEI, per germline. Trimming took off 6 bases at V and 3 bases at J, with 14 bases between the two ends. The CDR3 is CASRAGGGHTEAFF. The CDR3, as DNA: TGTGCCAGCAGGGCCGGCGGGGGTCACACTGAAGCTTTCTTT.

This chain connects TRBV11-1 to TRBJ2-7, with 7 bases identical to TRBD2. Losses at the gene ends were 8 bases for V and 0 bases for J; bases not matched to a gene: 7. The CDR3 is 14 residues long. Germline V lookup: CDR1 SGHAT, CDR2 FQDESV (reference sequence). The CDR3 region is CASGSGGFSYEQYF. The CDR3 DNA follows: TGTGCCAGCGGCTCGGGGGGATTCTCCTACGAGCAGTACTTC.

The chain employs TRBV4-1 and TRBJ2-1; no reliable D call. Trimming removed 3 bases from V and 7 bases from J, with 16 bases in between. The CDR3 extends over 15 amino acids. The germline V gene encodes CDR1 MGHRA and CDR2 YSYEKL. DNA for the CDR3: TGCGCCAGCAGCCACCCGGTGGCTTTCGGGAATGAGCAGTTCTTC. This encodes CASSHPVAFGNEQFF.

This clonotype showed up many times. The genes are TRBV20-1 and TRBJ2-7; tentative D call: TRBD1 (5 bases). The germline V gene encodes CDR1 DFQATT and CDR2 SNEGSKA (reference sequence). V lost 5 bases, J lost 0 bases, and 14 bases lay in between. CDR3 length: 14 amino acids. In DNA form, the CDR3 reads TGCAGTGCTTGTAGGGGCGGTAGCTCCTACGAGCAGTACTTC. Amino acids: CSACRGGSSYEQYF.

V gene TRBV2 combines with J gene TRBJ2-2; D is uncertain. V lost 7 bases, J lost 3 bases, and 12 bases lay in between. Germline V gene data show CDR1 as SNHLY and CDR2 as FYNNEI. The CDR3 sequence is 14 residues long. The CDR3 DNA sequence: TGTGCCAGCAATGTTGAAGTGGACACCGGGGAGCTGTTTTTT. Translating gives CASNVEVDTGELFF.

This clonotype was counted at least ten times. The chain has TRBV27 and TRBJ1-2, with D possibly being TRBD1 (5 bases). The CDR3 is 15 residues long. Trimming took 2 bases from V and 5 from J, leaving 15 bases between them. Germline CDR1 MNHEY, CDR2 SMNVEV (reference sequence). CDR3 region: CASSLGGGREYGYTF. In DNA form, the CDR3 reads TGTGCCAGCAGTTTAGGGGGAGGAAGGGAGTATGGCTACACCTTC.

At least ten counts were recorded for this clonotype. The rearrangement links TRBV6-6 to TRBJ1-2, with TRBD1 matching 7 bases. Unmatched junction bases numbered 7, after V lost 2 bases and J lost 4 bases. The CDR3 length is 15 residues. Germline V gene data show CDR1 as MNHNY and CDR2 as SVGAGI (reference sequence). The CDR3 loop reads CASSYTGQRSYGYTF. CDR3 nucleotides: TGTGCCAGCAGTTACACGGGACAGCGTTCCTATGGCTACACCTTC.

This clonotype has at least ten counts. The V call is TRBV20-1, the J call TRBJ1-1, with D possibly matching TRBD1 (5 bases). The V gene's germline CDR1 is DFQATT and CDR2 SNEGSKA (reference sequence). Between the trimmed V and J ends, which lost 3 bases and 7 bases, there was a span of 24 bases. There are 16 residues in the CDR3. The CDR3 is CSASLRDWLRENEAFF. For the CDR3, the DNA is TGCAGTGCTAGCCTACGGGACTGGTTGAGAGAGAATGAAGCTTTCTTT.

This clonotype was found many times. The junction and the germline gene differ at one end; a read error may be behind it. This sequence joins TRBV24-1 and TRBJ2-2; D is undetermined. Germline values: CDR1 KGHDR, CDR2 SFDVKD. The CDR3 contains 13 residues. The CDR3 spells CATSALTTGELFF. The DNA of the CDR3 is TGTGCCACCAGTGCTTTGACCACCGGGGAGCTGTTTTTT.

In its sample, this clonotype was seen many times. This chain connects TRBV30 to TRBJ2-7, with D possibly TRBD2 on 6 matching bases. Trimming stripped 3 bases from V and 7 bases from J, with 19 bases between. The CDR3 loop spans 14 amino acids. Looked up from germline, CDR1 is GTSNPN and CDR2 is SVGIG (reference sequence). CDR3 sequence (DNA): TGTGCCTGGAGGAAAACGGACTATGATGGGGAGCAGTACTTC. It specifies CAWRKTDYDGEQYF.

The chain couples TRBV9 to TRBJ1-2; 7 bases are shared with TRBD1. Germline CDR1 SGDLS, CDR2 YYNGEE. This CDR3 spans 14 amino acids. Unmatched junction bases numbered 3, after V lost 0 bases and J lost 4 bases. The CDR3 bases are TGTGCCAGCAGCGTAGACGGGGACAGCTATGGCTACACCTTC. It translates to CASSVDGDSYGYTF.

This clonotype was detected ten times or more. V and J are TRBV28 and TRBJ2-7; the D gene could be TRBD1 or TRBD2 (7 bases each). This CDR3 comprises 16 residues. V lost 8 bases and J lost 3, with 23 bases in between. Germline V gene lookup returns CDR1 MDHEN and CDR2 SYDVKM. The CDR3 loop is CASGYQGGGPYYEQYF. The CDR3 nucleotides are TGTGCCAGCGGCTATCAGGGGGGGGGACCGTACTACGAGCAGTACTTC. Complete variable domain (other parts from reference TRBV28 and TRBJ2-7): DVKVTQSSRYLVKRTGEKVFLECVQDMDHENMFWYRQDPGLGLRLIYFSYDVKMKEKGDIPEGYSVSREKKERFSLILESASTNQTSMYLCASGYQGGGPYYEQYFGPGTRLTVT.

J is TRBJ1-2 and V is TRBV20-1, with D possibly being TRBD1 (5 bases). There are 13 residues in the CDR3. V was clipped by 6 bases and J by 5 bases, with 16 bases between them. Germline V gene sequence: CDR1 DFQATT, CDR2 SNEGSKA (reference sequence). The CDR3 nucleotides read TGCAGTGCCCGGAGCCGGGACCAATATGGCTACACCTTC. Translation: CSARSRDQYGYTF.

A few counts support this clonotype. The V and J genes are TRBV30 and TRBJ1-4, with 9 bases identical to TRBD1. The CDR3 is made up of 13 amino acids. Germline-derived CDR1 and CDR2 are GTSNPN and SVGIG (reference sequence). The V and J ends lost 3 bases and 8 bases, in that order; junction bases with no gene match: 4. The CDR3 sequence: CAWRGTGQEKLFF. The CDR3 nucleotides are TGTGCCTGGAGGGGGACAGGGCAAGAAAAACTGTTTTTT.

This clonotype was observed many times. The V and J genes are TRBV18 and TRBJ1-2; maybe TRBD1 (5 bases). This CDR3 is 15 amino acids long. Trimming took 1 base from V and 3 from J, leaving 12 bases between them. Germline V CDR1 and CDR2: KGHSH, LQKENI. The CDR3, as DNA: TGTGCCAGCTCACCACGAGTCGGGGGGGACTATGGCTACACCTTC. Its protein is CASSPRVGGDYGYTF.

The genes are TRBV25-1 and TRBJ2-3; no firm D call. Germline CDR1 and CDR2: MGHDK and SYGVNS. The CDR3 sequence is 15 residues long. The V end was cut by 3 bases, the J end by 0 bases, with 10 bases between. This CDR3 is CASSDGWLSTDTQYF. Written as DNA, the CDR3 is TGTGCCAGCAGTGACGGGTGGTTGAGCACAGATACGCAGTATTTT.

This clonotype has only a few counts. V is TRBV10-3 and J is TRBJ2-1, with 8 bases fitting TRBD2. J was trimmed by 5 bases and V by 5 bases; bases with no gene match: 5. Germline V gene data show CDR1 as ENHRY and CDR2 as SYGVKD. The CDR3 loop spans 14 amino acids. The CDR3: CAISSLAGNNEQFF. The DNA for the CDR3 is TGTGCCATCAGTAGCCTAGCGGGCAACAATGAGCAGTTCTTC.

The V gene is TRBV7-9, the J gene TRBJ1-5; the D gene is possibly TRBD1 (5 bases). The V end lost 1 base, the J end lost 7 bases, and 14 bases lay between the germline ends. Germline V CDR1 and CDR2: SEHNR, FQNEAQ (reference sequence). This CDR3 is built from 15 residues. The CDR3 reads CASSLGGGGRQPQHF. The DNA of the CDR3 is TGTGCCAGCAGCTTAGGCGGTGGGGGAAGACAGCCCCAGCATTTT.

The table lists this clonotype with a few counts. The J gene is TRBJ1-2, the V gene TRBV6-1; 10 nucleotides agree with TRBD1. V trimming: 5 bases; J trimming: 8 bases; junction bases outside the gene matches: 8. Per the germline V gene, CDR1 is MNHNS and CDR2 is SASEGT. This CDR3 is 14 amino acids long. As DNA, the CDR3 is TGTGCCAGCAGTCCGGGACAGGGGATTTTCGGCTACACCTTC. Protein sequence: CASSPGQGIFGYTF.

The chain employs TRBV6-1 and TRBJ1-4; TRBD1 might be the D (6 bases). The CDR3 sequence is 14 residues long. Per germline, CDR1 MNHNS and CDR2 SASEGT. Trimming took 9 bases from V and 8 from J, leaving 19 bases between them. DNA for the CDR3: TGTGCCAGTTCCTCCGGGACAAAAAACGAAAAACTGTTTTTT. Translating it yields CASSSGTKNEKLFF.

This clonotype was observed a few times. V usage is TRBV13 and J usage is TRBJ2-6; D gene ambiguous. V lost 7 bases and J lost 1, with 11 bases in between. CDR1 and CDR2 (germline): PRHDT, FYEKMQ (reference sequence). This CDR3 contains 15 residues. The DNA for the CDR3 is TGTGCCAGCACCCAACAGTTGTCTGGGGCCAACGTCCTGACTTTC. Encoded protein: CASTQQLSGANVLTF.

CDR3 amino acids: CASSLASYAGVNYGYTF. Here the CDR3 DNA reads TGTGCCAGCAGCTTAGCCTCTTACGCGGGTGTGAACTATGGCTACACCTTC. The V call is TRBV7-2, the J call TRBJ1-2; the D is unclear. V lost 0 bases and J 2 bases, leaving 16 bases between the germline ends. The CDR3 spans 17 residues. The germline V gene encodes CDR1 SGHTA and CDR2 FQGNSA.

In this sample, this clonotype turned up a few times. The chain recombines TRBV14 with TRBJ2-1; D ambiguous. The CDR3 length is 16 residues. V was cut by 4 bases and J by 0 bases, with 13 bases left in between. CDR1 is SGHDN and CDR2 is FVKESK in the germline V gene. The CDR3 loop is CASSPLPSSSYNEQFF. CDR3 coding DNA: TGTGCCAGCAGCCCCCTCCCGTCGAGCTCCTACAATGAGCAGTTCTTC.